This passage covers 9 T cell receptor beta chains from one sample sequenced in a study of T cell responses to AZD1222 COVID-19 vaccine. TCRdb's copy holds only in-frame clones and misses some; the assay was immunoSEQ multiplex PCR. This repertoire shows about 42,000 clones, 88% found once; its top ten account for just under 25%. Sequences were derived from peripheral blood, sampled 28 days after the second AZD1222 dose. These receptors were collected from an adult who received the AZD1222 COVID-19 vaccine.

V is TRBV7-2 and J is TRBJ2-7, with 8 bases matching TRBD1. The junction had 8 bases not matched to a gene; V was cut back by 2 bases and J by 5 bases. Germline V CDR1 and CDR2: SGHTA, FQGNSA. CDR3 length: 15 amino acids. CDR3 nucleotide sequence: TGTGCCAGCAGCTTATGGGGACAGGAGATGGACGAGCAGTACTTC. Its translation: CASSLWGQEMDEQYF. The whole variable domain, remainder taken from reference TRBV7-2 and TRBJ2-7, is GAGVSQSPSNKVTEKGKDVELRCDPISGHTALYWYRQSLGQGLEFLIYFQGNSAPDKSGLPSDRFSAERTGGSVSTLTIQRTQQEDSAVYLCASSLWGQEMDEQYFGPGTRLTVT.

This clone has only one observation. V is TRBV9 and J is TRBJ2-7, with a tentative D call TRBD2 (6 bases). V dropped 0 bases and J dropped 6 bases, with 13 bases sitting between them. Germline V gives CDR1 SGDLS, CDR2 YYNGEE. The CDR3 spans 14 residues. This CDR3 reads CASSVADAGGEQYF. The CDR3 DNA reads TGTGCCAGCAGCGTAGCTGATGCCGGGGGCGAGCAGTACTTC.

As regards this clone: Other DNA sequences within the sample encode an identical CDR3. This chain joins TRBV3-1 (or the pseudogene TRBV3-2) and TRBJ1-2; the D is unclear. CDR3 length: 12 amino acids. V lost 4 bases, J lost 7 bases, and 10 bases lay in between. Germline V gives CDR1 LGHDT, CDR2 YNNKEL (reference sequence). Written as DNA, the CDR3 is TGTGCCAGCAGCCGGACGGGCCGTGGCTACACCTTC. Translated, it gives CASSRTGRGYTF.

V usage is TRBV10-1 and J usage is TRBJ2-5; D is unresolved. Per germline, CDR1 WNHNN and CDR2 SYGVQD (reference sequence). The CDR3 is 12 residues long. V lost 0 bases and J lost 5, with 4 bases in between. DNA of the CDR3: TGCGCCAGCAGTGAGTCTGATGAGACCCAGTACTTC. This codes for CASSESDETQYF.

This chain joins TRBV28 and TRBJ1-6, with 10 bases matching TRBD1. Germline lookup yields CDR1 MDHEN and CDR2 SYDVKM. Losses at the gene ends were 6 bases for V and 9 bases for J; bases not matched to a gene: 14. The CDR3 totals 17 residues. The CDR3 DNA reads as TGTGCCAGCAGGTCATCACTTGCCGGGACAGGGGTTTCACCCCTCCACTTT. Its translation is CASRSSLAGTGVSPLHF.

CDR3 residues: CASSLVAGDTGELFF. The CDR3 DNA is TGTGCCAGCAGCTTAGTTGCGGGAGACACCGGGGAGCTGTTTTTT. The chain uses TRBV7-3 and TRBJ2-2, with 7 bases identical to TRBD2. Germline CDR1 and CDR2: SGHTA and FQGTGA. There are 15 residues in the CDR3. The junction had 3 bases not matched to a gene; V was cut back by 2 bases and J by 3 bases. The complete variable domain, with remaining parts taken from reference TRBV7-3 and TRBJ2-2, reads GAGVSQTPSNKVTEKGKYVELRCDPISGHTALYWYRQSLGQGPEFLIYFQGTGAADDSGLPNDRFFAVRPEGSVSTLKIQRTERGDSAVYLCASSLVAGDTGELFFGEGSRLTVL.

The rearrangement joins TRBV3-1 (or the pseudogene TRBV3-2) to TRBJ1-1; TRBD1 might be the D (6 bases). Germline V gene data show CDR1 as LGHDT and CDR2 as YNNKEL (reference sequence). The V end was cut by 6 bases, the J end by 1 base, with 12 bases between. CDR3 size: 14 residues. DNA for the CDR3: TGTGCCAGCAGGCAGACAGGTAGGAACACTGAAGCTTTCTTT. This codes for CASRQTGRNTEAFF.

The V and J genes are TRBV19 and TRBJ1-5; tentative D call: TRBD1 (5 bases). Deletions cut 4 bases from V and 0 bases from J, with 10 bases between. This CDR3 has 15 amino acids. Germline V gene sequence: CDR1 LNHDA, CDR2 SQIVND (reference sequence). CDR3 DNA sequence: TGTGCCAGTAGTAGGGTTCAGGGTAGCAATCAGCCCCAGCATTTT. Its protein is CASSRVQGSNQPQHF.

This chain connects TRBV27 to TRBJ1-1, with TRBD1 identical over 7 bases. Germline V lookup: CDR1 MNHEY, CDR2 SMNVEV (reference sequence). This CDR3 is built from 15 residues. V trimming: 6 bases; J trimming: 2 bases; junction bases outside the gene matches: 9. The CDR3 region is CASSRWTGRNTEAFF. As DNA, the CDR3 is TGTGCCAGCAGCCGCTGGACAGGACGAAACACTGAAGCTTTCTTT.